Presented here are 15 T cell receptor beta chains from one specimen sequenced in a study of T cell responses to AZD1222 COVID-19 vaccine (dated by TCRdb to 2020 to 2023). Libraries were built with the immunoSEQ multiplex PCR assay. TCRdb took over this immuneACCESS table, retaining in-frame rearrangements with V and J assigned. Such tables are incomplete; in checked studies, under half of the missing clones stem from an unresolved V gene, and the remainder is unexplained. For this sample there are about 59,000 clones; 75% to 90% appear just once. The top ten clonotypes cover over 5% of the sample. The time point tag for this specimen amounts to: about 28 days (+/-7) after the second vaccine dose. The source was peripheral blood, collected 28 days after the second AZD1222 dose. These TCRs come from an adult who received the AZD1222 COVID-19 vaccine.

Written as DNA, the CDR3 is TGCGCCAGCAGCCGTATGACAGGACATGGCTACACCTTC. It translates to CASSRMTGHGYTF. The chain employs TRBV5-1 and TRBJ1-2, with D possibly being TRBD1 (6 bases). Germline loops: CDR1 SGHRS, CDR2 YFSETQ. The CDR3 loop spans 13 amino acids. V shed 4 bases and J shed 6 bases, with 13 bases lying between them.

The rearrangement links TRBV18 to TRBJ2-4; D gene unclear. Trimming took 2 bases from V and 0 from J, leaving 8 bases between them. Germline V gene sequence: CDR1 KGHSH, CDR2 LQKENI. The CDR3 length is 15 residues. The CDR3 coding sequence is TGTGCCAGCTCACCAACGGAGCGAGCCAAAAACATTCAGTACTTC. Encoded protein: CASSPTERAKNIQYF.

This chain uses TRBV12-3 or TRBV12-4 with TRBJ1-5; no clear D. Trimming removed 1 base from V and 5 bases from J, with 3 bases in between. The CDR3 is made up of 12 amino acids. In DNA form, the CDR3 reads TGTGCCAGCAGTTTAGAGTATCAGCCCCAGCATTTT. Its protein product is CASSLEYQPQHF.

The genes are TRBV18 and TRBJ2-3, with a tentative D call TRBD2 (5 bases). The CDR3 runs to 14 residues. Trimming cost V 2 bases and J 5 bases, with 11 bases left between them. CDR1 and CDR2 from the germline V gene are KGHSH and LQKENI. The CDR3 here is CASSPASSLDTQYF. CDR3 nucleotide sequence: TGTGCCAGCTCACCAGCGTCTAGCCTAGATACGCAGTATTTT. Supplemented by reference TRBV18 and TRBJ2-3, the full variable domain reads NAGVMQNPRHLVRRRGQEARLRCSPMKGHSHVYWYRQLPEEGLKFMVYLQKENIIDESGMPKERFSAEFPKEGPSILRIQQVVRGDSAAYFCASSPASSLDTQYFGPGTRLTVL.

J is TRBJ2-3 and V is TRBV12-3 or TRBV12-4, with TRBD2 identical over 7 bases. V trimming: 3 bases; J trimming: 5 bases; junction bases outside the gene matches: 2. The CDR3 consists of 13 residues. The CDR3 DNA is TGTGCCAGCAGTTTCGGCGGGAGAGATACGCAGTATTTT. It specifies CASSFGGRDTQYF.

The CDR3 loop reads CASSLSSRATGVDSPLHF. CDR3 coding DNA: TGTGCCAGCAGCTTATCTTCCCGGGCGACAGGGGTAGATTCACCCCTCCACTTT. This rearrangement joins TRBV11-2 to TRBJ1-6, with 8 bases identical to TRBD1. V shed 2 bases and J 8 bases; nucleotides not matched to a gene: 14. This CDR3 is 18 amino acids long. CDR1 and CDR2 from the germline V gene are SGHAT and FQNNGV.

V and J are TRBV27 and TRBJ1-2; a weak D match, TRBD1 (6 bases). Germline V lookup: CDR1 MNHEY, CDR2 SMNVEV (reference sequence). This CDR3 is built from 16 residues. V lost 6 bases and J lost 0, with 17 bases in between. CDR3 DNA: TGTGCCAGCAGCCCAACAACAGGGCTCTCTAACTATGGCTACACCTTC. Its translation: CASSPTTGLSNYGYTF.

The CDR3 bases are TGTGCCAGCAGCCAAGGGACAGGGACTTACAATGAGCAGTTCTTC. Encoded protein: CASSQGTGTYNEQFF. V gene TRBV3-1 (or the pseudogene TRBV3-2) combines with J gene TRBJ2-1; 8 bases fit TRBD1. The germline V gene encodes CDR1 LGHDT and CDR2 YNNKEL (reference sequence). This CDR3 is built from 15 residues. Germline trimming cut 1 base from V and 4 bases from J; bases unmatched to any gene: 3.

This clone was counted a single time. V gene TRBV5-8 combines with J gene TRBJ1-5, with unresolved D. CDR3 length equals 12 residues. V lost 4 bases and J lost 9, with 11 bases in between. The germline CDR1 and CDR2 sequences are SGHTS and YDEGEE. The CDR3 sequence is CASSRPPGPQHF. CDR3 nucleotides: TGTGCCAGCAGCCGGCCCCCAGGGCCCCAGCATTTT.

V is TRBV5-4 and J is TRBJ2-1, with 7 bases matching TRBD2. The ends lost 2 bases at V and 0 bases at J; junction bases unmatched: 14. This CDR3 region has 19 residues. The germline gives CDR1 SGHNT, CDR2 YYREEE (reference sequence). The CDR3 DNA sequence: TGTGCCAGCAGCTTTTCCCGGGGACGGGGGGTAAGCTCCTACAATGAGCAGTTCTTC. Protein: CASSFSRGRGVSSYNEQFF.

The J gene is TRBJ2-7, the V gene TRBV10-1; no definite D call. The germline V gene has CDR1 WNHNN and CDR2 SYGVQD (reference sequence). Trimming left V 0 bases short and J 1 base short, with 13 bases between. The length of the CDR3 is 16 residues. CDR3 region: CASSESFGLGSYEQYF. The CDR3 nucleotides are TGCGCCAGCAGTGAGTCTTTTGGGTTAGGATCCTACGAGCAGTACTTC.

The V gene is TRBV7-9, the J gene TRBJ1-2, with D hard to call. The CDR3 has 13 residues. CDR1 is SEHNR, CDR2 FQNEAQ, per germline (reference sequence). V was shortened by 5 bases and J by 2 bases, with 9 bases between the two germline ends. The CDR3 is CASSPEVNYGYTF. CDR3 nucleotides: TGTGCCAGCAGCCCCGAGGTGAACTATGGCTACACCTTC.

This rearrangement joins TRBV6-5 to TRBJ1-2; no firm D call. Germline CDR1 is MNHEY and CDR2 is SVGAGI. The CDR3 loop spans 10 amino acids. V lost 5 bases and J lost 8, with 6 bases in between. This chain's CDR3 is CASSLRGYTF. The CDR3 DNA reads TGTGCCAGCAGTCTGAGGGGCTACACCTTC.

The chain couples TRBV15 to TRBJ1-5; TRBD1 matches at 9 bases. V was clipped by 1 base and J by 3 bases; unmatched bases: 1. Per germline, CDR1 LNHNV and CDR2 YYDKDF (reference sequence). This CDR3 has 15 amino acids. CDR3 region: CATSRGTGVNQPQHF. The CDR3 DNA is TGTGCCACCAGCAGAGGGACAGGGGTCAATCAGCCCCAGCATTTT.

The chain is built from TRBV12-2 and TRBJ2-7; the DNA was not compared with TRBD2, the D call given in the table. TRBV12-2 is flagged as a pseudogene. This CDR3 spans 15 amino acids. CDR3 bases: TGTGCAAGTCGCTTGAAAGCGGGAGGGGTATACGAGCAGTACTTC. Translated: CASRLKAGGVYEQYF.